The 10 T cell receptor beta chains below all came from one sample that was sequenced in a study of blood T cell repertoires in COVID-19. Measured with immunoSEQ multiplex PCR; TCRdb has only the in-frame clones, and not every one. Altogether under 65,000 clones are present, 65% to 90% being singletons, with the ten largest covering around 1.4%. Sequencing input: peripheral blood. Receptor source: a man aged 55 to 69 with acute or convalescent COVID-19.

CDR3 sequence: CASSFGQGLETQYF. CDR3 nucleotide sequence: TGTGCCAGCAGTTTTGGTCAGGGCCTAGAGACCCAGTACTTC. The chain employs TRBV27 and TRBJ2-5; D possibly corresponds to TRBD1 (5 bases). CDR3 length: 14 residues. CDR1 and CDR2 (germline): MNHEY, SMNVEV (reference sequence). The ends were cut back, 3 bases at V and 4 bases at J, with 12 bases in the middle.

CDR3 sequence: CATSGIQGRIADTQYF. The DNA of the CDR3 is TGTGCCACCAGTGGAATACAGGGAAGGATAGCAGATACGCAGTATTTT. The V and J genes are TRBV24-1 and TRBJ2-3, with D perhaps TRBD1 (6 bases). V dropped 5 bases and J dropped 4 bases, with 18 bases sitting between them. Germline V CDR1 and CDR2: KGHDR, SFDVKD. The CDR3 sequence is 16 residues long.

The chain joins TRBV18 to TRBJ1-1; 10 nucleotides match TRBD1. This CDR3 is built from 16 residues. In germline, CDR1 is KGHSH, CDR2 LQKENI. The V and J ends lost 2 bases and 5 bases, in that order; junction bases with no gene match: 8. CDR3 amino acids: CASSPKAPGQGTEAFF. The DNA for the CDR3 is TGTGCCAGCTCACCAAAAGCACCGGGACAGGGGACTGAAGCTTTCTTT.

CDR3 loop: CASSLKGTSGFYNEQFF. CDR3 nucleotide sequence: TGTGCCAGTAGTTTAAAGGGGACTAGCGGTTTCTACAATGAGCAGTTCTTC. The rearrangement joins TRBV19 to TRBJ2-1, with 11 bases that match TRBD2. Germline V gives CDR1 LNHDA, CDR2 SQIVND (reference sequence). This CDR3 contains 17 residues. The V and J ends lost 5 bases and 3 bases, in that order; junction bases with no gene match: 9.

This clone appeared once. The genes are TRBV27 and TRBJ2-7; D might be TRBD2 (6 bases). Germline V CDR1 and CDR2: MNHEY, SMNVEV (reference sequence). Trimming cost V 0 bases and J 3 bases, with 15 bases left between them. This CDR3 spans 16 amino acids. This CDR3 reads CASSLSGLQGGYEQYF. CDR3 nucleotides: TGTGCCAGCAGTTTATCCGGGCTCCAGGGAGGCTACGAGCAGTACTTC.

V is TRBV6-4 and J is TRBJ2-1; 7 bases are a match to TRBD2. The junction had 14 bases not matched to a gene; V was cut back by 10 bases and J by 8 bases. The CDR3 spans 14 residues. Germline CDR1 is MRHNA and CDR2 is SNTAGT. In DNA form, the CDR3 reads TGTGCCACCAGGGACCTGGGGGGGGTCGATGAGCAGTTCTTC. This gives the protein CATRDLGGVDEQFF.

The chain joins TRBV5-1 to TRBJ1-2; 8 bases fit TRBD1. The CDR3 runs 15 residues. With V trimmed by 4 bases and J by 0 bases, 5 bases remained unmatched. Germline V gives CDR1 SGHRS, CDR2 YFSETQ. The CDR3 DNA is TGCGCCAGCAGCCGGGGACAGGACCCTAACTATGGCTACACCTTC. This sequence encodes CASSRGQDPNYGYTF.

The V and J genes are TRBV12-3 or TRBV12-4 and TRBJ1-2; D ambiguous. This CDR3 spans 13 amino acids. V was pared by 3 bases and J by 3 bases, with 8 bases between. The CDR3 loop is CASSFSGDYGYTF. DNA of the CDR3: TGTGCCAGCAGTTTCTCGGGAGACTATGGCTACACCTTC.

This clone was picked up one time. The chain combines TRBV5-5 with TRBJ2-7, with 7 bases aligning to TRBD1. The germline gives CDR1 SGHKS, CDR2 YYEKEE (reference sequence). J gave up 0 bases and V 0 bases, and 0 bases lay outside the gene matches. The CDR3 loop spans 14 amino acids. CDR3 loop: CASSLGQGSYEQYF. The CDR3 DNA reads as TGTGCCAGCAGCTTGGGACAGGGCTCCTACGAGCAGTACTTC. Filled out from reference TRBV5-5 and TRBJ2-7, the complete variable domain reads DAGVTQSPTHLIKTRGQQVTLRCSPISGHKSVSWYQQVLGQGPQFIFQYYEKEERGRGNFPDRFSARQFPNYSSELNVNALLLGDSALYLCASSLGQGSYEQYFGPGTRLTVT.

V and J are TRBV6-5 and TRBJ1-1; possibly TRBD1 for D (6 bases). The CDR3 is made up of 13 amino acids. The V end lost 4 bases, the J end lost 3 bases, and 9 bases lay between the germline ends. The germline CDR1 and CDR2 sequences are MNHEY and SVGAGI. CDR3 bases: TGTGCCAGCAGTTCCACAGGGTACACTGAAGCTTTCTTT. Translation gives CASSSTGYTEAFF.